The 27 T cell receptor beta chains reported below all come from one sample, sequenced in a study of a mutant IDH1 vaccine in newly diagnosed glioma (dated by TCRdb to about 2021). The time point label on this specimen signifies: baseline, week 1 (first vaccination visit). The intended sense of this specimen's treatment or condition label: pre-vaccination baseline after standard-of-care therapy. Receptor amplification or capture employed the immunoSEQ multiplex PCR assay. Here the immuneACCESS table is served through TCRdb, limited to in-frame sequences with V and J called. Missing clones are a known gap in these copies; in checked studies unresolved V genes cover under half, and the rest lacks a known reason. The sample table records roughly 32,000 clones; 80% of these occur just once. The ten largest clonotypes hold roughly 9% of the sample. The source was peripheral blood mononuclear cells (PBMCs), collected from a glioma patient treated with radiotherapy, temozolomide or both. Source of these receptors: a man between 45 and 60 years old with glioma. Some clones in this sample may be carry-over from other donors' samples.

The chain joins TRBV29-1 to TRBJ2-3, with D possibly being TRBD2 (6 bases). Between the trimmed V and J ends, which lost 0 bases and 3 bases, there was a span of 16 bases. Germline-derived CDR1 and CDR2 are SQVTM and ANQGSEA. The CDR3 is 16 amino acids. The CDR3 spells CSVEDLPGGKTDTQYF. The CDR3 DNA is TGCAGCGTTGAAGATCTTCCCGGGGGAAAGACAGATACGCAGTATTTT.

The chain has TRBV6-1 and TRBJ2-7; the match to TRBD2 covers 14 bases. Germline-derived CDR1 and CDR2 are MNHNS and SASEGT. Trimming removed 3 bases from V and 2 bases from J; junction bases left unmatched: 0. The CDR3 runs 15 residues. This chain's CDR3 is CASSETSGGAYEQYF. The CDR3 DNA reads TGTGCCAGCAGTGAGACTAGCGGGGGGGCCTACGAGCAGTACTTC.

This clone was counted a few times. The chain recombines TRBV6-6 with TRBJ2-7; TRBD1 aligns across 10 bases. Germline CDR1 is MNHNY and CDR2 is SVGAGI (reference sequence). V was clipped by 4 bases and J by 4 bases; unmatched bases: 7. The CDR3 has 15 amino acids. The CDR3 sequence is CASSLLDRGPYEQYF. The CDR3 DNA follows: TGTGCCAGCAGTTTGCTAGACAGGGGGCCTTACGAGCAGTACTTC.

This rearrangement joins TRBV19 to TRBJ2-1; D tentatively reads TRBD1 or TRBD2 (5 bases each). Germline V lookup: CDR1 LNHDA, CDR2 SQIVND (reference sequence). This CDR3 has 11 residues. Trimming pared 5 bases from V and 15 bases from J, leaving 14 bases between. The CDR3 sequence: CASSLGTLLFF. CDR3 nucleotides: TGTGCCAGTAGTTTAGGGACCCTGTTGTTCTTC.

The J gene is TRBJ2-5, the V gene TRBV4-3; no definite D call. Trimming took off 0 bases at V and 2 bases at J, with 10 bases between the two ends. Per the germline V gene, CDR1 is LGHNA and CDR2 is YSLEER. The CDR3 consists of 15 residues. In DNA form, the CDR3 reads TGCGCCAGCAGCCAAGATGGAGACAAGCAAGAGACCCAGTACTTC. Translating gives CASSQDGDKQETQYF.

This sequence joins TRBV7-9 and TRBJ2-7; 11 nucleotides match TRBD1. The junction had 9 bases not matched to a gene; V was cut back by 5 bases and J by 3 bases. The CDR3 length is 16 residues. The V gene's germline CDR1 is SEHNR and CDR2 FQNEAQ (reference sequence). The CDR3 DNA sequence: TGTGCCAGCAGCCCAACCGGGACAGGGGGACTCTACGAGCAGTACTTC. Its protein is CASSPTGTGGLYEQYF.

CDR3 loop: CASSSPHRGSYEQYF. The CDR3 DNA reads as TGTGCCAGCAGTTCCCCGCACCGGGGGAGCTACGAGCAGTACTTC. This sequence joins TRBV28 and TRBJ2-7; tentative D call: TRBD2 (6 bases). This CDR3 has 15 amino acids. Germline lookup yields CDR1 MDHEN and CDR2 SYDVKM. V gave up 4 bases and J gave up 3 bases, with 16 bases separating them.

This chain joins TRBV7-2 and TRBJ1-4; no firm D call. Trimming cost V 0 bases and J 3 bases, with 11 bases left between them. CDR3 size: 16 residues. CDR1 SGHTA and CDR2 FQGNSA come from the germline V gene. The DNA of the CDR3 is TGTGCCAGCAGCTTAGCGGGGATTGGAGCTAATGAAAAACTGTTTTTT. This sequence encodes CASSLAGIGANEKLFF.

CDR3: CASSSQDRVDIQYF. The CDR3 bases are TGTGCCAGCAGTTCCCAGGACAGGGTTGACATTCAGTACTTC. The V gene is TRBV6-5, the J gene TRBJ2-4; 8 bases are a match to TRBD1. The ends lost 4 bases at V and 8 bases at J; junction bases unmatched: 7. The CDR3 loop spans 14 amino acids. The germline CDR1 and CDR2 sequences are MNHEY and SVGAGI.

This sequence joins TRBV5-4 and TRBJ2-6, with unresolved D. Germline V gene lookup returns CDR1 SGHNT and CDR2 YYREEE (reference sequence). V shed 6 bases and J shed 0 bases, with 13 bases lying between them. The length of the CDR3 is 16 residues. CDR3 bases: TGTGCCAGCACCCAAGTGGCCTTCTCTGGGGCCAACGTCCTGACTTTC. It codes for CASTQVAFSGANVLTF. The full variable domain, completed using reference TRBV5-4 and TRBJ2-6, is ETGVTQSPTHLIKTRGQQVTLRCSSQSGHNTVSWYQQALGQGPQFIFQYYREEENGRGNFPPRFSGLQFPNYSSELNVNALELDDSALYLCASTQVAFSGANVLTFGAGSRLTVL.

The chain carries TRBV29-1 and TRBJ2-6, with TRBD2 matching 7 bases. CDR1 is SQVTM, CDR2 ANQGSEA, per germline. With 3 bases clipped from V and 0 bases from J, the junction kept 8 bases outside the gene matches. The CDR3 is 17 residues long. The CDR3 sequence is CSVEIAGPLSGANVLTF. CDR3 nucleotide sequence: TGCAGCGTTGAGATAGCGGGCCCCCTCTCTGGGGCCAACGTCCTGACTTTC. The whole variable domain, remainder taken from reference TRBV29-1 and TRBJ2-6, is SAVISQKPSRDICQRGTSLTIQCQVDSQVTMMFWYRQQPGQSLTLIATANQGSEATYESGFVIDKFPISRPNLTFSTLTVSNMSPEDSSIYLCSVEIAGPLSGANVLTFGAGSRLTVL.

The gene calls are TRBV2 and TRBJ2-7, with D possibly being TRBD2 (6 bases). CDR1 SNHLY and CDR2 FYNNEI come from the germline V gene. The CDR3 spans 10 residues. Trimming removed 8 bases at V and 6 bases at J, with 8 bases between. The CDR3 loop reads CASRGSEQYF. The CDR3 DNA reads TGTGCCAGCCGGGGGTCCGAGCAGTACTTC.

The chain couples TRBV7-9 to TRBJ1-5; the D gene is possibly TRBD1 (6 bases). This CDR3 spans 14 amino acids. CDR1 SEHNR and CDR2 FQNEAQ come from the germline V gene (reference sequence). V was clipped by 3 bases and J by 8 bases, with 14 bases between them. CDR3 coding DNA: TGTGCCAGCAGCTTCTCAGGGGTTGGAGAGCCCCAGCATTTT. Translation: CASSFSGVGEPQHF.

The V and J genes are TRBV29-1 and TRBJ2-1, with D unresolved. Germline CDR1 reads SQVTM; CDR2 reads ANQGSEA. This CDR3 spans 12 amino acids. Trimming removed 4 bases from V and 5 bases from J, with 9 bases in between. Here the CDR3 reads CSVGPENNEQFF. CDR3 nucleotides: TGCAGCGTTGGACCGGAGAACAATGAGCAGTTCTTC.

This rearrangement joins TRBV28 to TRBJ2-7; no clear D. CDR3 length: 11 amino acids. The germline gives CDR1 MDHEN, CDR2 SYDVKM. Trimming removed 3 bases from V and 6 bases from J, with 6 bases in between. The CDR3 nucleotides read TGTGCCAGCAGTTTTTTGGGCGAGCAGTACTTC. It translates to CASSFLGEQYF.

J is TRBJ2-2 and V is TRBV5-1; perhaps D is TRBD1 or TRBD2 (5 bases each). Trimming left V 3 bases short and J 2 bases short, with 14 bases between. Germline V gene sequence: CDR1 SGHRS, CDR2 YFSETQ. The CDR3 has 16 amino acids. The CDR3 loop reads CASSWDPGPNTGELFF. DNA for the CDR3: TGCGCCAGCAGCTGGGATCCGGGACCAAACACCGGGGAGCTGTTTTTT.

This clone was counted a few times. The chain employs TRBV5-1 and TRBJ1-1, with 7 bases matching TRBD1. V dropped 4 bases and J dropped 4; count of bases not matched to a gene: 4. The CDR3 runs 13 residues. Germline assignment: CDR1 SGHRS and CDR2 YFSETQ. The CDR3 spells CASSIGQATEAFF. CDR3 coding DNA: TGCGCCAGCAGCATAGGACAGGCCACTGAAGCTTTCTTT.

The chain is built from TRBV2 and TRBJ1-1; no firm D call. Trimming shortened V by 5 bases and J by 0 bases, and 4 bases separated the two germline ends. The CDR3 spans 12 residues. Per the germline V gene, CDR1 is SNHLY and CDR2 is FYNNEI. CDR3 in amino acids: CASSLMNTEAFF. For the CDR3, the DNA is TGTGCCAGCAGTCTGATGAACACTGAAGCTTTCTTT.

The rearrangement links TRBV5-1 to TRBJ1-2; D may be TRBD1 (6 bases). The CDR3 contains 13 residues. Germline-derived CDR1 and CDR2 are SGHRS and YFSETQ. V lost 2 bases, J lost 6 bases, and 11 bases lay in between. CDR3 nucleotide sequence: TGCGCCAGCAGCTTTCCAGGGGTTGATGGCTACACCTTC. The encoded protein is CASSFPGVDGYTF.

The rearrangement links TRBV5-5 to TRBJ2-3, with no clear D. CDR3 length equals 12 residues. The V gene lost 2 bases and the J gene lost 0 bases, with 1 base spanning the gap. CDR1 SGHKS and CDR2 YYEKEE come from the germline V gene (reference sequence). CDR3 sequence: CASSLSTDTQYF. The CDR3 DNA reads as TGTGCCAGCAGCTTAAGCACAGATACGCAGTATTTT.

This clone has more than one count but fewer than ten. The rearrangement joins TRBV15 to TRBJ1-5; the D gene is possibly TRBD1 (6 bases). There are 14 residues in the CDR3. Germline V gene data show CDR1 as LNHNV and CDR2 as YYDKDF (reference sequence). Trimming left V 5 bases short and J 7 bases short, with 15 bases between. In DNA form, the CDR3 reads TGTGCCACCAGCGGAACAGGGTCGAGGCAGCCCCAGCATTTT. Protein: CATSGTGSRQPQHF.

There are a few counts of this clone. The CDR3 DNA reads TGTGCCAGTAGTGCCGAGGGGGGTGTTAGCCAGCCCCAGCATTTT. Translated: CASSAEGGVSQPQHF. The chain is built from TRBV19 and TRBJ1-5, with D perhaps matching TRBD1 (6 bases). This CDR3 region has 15 residues. Germline V lookup: CDR1 LNHDA, CDR2 SQIVND (reference sequence). Trimming removed 5 bases from V and 7 bases from J, with 18 bases in between.

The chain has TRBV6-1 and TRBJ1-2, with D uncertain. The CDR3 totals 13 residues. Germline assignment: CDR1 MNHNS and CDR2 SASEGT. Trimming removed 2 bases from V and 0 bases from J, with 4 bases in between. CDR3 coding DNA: TGTGCCAGCAGTGAAAGTCCTAACTATGGCTACACCTTC. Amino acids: CASSESPNYGYTF.

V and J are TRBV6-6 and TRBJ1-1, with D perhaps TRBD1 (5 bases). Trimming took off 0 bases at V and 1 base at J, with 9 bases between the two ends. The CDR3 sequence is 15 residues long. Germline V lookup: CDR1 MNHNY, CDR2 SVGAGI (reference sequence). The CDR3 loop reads CASSYSSQGNTEAFF. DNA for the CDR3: TGTGCCAGCAGTTACTCGTCGCAGGGGAACACTGAAGCTTTCTTT.

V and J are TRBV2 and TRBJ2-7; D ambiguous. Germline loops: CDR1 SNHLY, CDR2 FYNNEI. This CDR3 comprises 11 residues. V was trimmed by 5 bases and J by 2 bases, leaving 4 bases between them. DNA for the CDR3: TGTGCCAGCAGTCCCACCTACGAGCAGTACTTC. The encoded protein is CASSPTYEQYF.

CDR3 loop: CASSLGINTGELFF. CDR3 DNA: TGTGCCAGCAGCCTAGGGATAAACACCGGGGAGCTGTTTTTT. J is TRBJ2-2 and V is TRBV5-4; unclear D gene. CDR3 size: 14 residues. Trimming left V 4 bases short and J 2 bases short, with 9 bases between. The germline V gene has CDR1 SGHNT and CDR2 YYREEE (reference sequence).

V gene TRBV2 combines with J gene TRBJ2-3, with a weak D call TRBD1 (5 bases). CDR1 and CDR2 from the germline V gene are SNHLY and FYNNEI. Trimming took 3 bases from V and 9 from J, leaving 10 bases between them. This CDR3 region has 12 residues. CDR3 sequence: CASSDVTGTQYF. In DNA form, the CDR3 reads TGTGCCAGCAGTGATGTAACAGGCACGCAGTATTTT. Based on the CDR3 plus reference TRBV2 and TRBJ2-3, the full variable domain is EPEVTQTPSHQVTQMGQEVILRCVPISNHLYFYWYRQILGQKVEFLVSFYNNEISEKSEIFDDQFSVERPDGSNFTLKIRSTKLEDSAMYFCASSDVTGTQYFGPGTRLTVL.